The 27 T cell receptor beta chains below were found in one sample sequenced in a study of blood T cell repertoires in COVID-19. The table came from immunoSEQ multiplex PCR; TCRdb's copy has only in-frame clones and leaves some out. The profile shows fewer than 400,000 clones, around 83% of them singletons. Sequencing was carried out using peripheral blood. The receptors come from a young man with active or convalescent COVID-19.

The chain couples TRBV4-2 to TRBJ2-1, with D perhaps matching TRBD2 (6 bases). There are 15 residues in the CDR3. V was clipped by 0 bases and J by 2 bases, with 8 bases between them. Germline CDR1 LGHNA, CDR2 YNFKEQ. The CDR3 sequence: CASSQEGLAYNEQFF. CDR3 nucleotide sequence: TGTGCCAGCAGCCAAGAGGGACTGGCCTACAATGAGCAGTTCTTC.

This clone has more than one count but fewer than ten. The J gene is TRBJ2-2, the V gene TRBV30; TRBD2 is a possible D gene (5 bases). This CDR3 contains 14 residues. CDR1 is GTSNPN, CDR2 SVGIG, per germline (reference sequence). V lost 2 bases and J 4 bases, leaving 11 bases between the germline ends. The CDR3 loop is CAWSTGDFTGELFF. The CDR3 DNA sequence: TGTGCCTGGAGTACCGGGGATTTCACCGGGGAGCTGTTTTTT.

The sample holds one count of this clone. The chain carries TRBV4-3 and TRBJ2-7; 8 bases are a match to TRBD2. This CDR3 region has 18 residues. V lost 0 bases, J lost 4 bases, and 14 bases stayed unmatched. Germline values: CDR1 LGHNA, CDR2 YSLEER. CDR3 DNA sequence: TGCGCCAGCAGCCAAGATCTATCCGGGAGGGCCGGCCGGTACGAGCAGTACTTC. This gives the protein CASSQDLSGRAGRYEQYF.

This clone has a handful of counts. The CDR3 reads CASSQLADTGELFF. The CDR3 region has the DNA TGCGCCAGCAGCCAACTAGCGGACACCGGGGAGCTGTTTTTT. The chain combines TRBV4-3 with TRBJ2-2, with TRBD2 matching 7 bases. The CDR3 extends over 14 amino acids. Losses at the gene ends were 2 bases for V and 3 bases for J; bases not matched to a gene: 0. Germline CDR1 and CDR2: LGHNA and YSLEER.

The chain links TRBV3-1 (or the pseudogene TRBV3-2) to TRBJ1-6; 9 bases line up with TRBD1. The germline V gene has CDR1 LGHDT and CDR2 YNNKEL (reference sequence). CDR3 length: 15 residues. Losses at the gene ends were 4 bases for V and 5 bases for J; bases not matched to a gene: 3. This chain's CDR3 is CASSRGTGHNSPLHF. The CDR3 DNA is TGTGCCAGCAGCCGAGGGACAGGGCATAATTCACCCCTCCACTTT.

The chain joins TRBV27 to TRBJ1-2, with a weak D call TRBD1 (6 bases). The CDR3 extends over 13 amino acids. Germline CDR1 and CDR2: MNHEY and SMNVEV (reference sequence). V was cut by 6 bases and J by 1 base, with 9 bases left in between. CDR3 amino acids: CASSSRGNYGYTF. CDR3 in DNA: TGTGCCAGCAGCTCCAGGGGTAACTATGGCTACACCTTC.

The V call is TRBV12-3 or TRBV12-4, the J call TRBJ2-2, with no clear D. Trimming cost V 7 bases and J 6 bases, with 6 bases left between them. The CDR3 has 11 residues. The CDR3 sequence: CASTYAGELFF. The CDR3 DNA reads as TGTGCCAGCACCTATGCCGGGGAGCTGTTTTTT.

The chain joins TRBV6-6 to TRBJ2-7, with D unresolved. CDR3 size: 14 residues. The V end lost 0 bases, the J end lost 7 bases, and 13 bases lay between the germline ends. Germline lookup yields CDR1 MNHNY and CDR2 SVGAGI (reference sequence). The CDR3 DNA reads TGTGCCAGCAGTTACTCGAGTGTGAGTGAGGAGCAGTACTTC. Protein product: CASSYSSVSEEQYF.

This sequence joins TRBV30 and TRBJ1-5; tentatively, D is TRBD1 (6 bases). V was trimmed by 3 bases and J by 0 bases, leaving 15 bases between them. The length of the CDR3 is 16 residues. The V gene's germline CDR1 is GTSNPN and CDR2 SVGIG (reference sequence). The CDR3 loop is CAWSLGGGYSNQPQHF. CDR3 in DNA: TGTGCCTGGAGCCTAGGGGGGGGCTATAGCAATCAGCCCCAGCATTTT. The full variable domain, with the rest looked up from reference TRBV30 and TRBJ1-5, is SQTIHQWPATLVQPVGSPLSLECTVEGTSNPNLYWYRQAAGRGLQLLFYSVGIGQISSEVPQNLSASRPQDRQFILSSKKLLLSDSGFYLCAWSLGGGYSNQPQHFGDGTRLSIL.

This chain joins TRBV24-1 and TRBJ2-7, with 10 bases lining up with TRBD1. V gave up 4 bases and J gave up 3 bases; unmatched junction bases: 5. CDR3 length: 15 residues. CDR1 KGHDR and CDR2 SFDVKD come from the germline V gene. The CDR3 here is CATSEGGDRGYEQYF. In DNA, the CDR3 is TGTGCCACCAGTGAGGGCGGGGACAGGGGCTACGAGCAGTACTTC.

The CDR3 DNA reads as TGTGCCAGTACCGATTTCGCTATCTTCGGGGAGCAGTTCTTC. This sequence encodes CASTDFAIFGEQFF. The chain carries TRBV6-5 and TRBJ2-1; unclear D gene. With 9 bases removed from V and 10 bases from J, the gap between germline ends came to 22 bases. This CDR3 region has 14 residues. Per the germline V gene, CDR1 is MNHEY and CDR2 is SVGAGI.

The chain carries TRBV5-1 and TRBJ1-2, with unresolved D. Deletions cut 0 bases from V and 8 bases from J, with 14 bases between. Germline V gene data show CDR1 as SGHRS and CDR2 as YFSETQ. The CDR3 spans 14 residues. The CDR3 nucleotides read TGCGCCAGCAGCTTGGCCGATTGGAGGTTCGGCTACACCTTC. Protein product: CASSLADWRFGYTF.

The chain combines TRBV28 with TRBJ2-2; D remains unclear. The germline V and J ends were trimmed by 6 bases and 6 bases, with 5 bases remaining between them. Germline loops: CDR1 MDHEN, CDR2 SYDVKM. The CDR3 totals 11 residues. CDR3 residues: CASSYPGELFF. The CDR3, as DNA: TGTGCCAGCAGCTATCCCGGGGAGCTGTTTTTT.

The chain links TRBV2 to TRBJ2-1; TRBD2 agrees at 7 bases. J was trimmed by 2 bases and V by 4 bases; bases with no gene match: 5. The CDR3 is 15 amino acids. CDR1 is SNHLY and CDR2 is FYNNEI in the germline V gene. DNA for the CDR3: TGTGCCAGCAGTGCGAGCGGGGCCCCCTACAATGAGCAGTTCTTC. It encodes CASSASGAPYNEQFF.

The chain employs TRBV27 and TRBJ2-7; 9 bases are a match to TRBD1. The CDR3 extends over 17 amino acids. Germline V CDR1 and CDR2: MNHEY, SMNVEV (reference sequence). V lost 1 base and J lost 5; bases outside the gene matches: 12. The CDR3 bases are TGTGCCAGCAGTTTATTTAGCGTTAGACAGGGGGGAAACGAGCAGTACTTC. It codes for CASSLFSVRQGGNEQYF.

The chain combines TRBV7-3 with TRBJ2-3, with TRBD2 matching 9 bases. Germline lookup yields CDR1 SGHTA and CDR2 FQGTGA. Trimming took 5 bases from V and 4 from J; bases not matched to a gene: 7. The CDR3 consists of 15 residues. Here the CDR3 reads CASSRKTSGPDTQYF. CDR3 coding DNA: TGTGCCAGCAGCCGGAAAACTAGCGGGCCAGATACGCAGTATTTT. Full variable domain (missing parts from reference TRBV7-3 and TRBJ2-3): GAGVSQTPSNKVTEKGKYVELRCDPISGHTALYWYRQSLGQGPEFLIYFQGTGAADDSGLPNDRFFAVRPEGSVSTLKIQRTERGDSAVYLCASSRKTSGPDTQYFGPGTRLTVL.

This chain links TRBV7-6 with TRBJ2-2; D is possibly TRBD1 (5 bases). Trimming removed 2 bases from V and 4 bases from J, with 14 bases in between. The CDR3 loop spans 16 amino acids. Germline V gene sequence: CDR1 SGHVS, CDR2 FNYEAQ. CDR3 loop: CASSLLGHQRTGELFF. The CDR3 DNA reads TGTGCCAGCAGCTTATTAGGACACCAACGCACCGGGGAGCTGTTTTTT.

J is TRBJ2-7 and V is TRBV4-1; perhaps TRBD1 as D (5 bases). V was cut by 11 bases and J by 4 bases, with 15 bases left in between. The germline gives CDR1 MGHRA, CDR2 YSYEKL. The CDR3 extends over 12 amino acids. The CDR3 protein is CAPRVGAYEQYF. DNA of the CDR3: TGCGCCCCCAGGGTTGGGGCGTACGAGCAGTACTTC.

The V call is TRBV10-3, the J call TRBJ2-2, with TRBD1 as a possible D gene (6 bases). Trimming took 3 bases from V and 4 from J, leaving 18 bases between them. This CDR3 comprises 17 residues. Germline lookup yields CDR1 ENHRY and CDR2 SYGVKD. This chain's CDR3 is CAISDGLGHLLTGELFF. CDR3 DNA: TGTGCCATCAGTGACGGGTTGGGACACTTACTCACCGGGGAGCTGTTTTTT.

The chain couples TRBV6-2 or TRBV6-3 to TRBJ2-4; D not certain. Trimming removed 0 bases from V and 6 bases from J, with 15 bases in between. This CDR3 comprises 16 residues. The germline gives CDR1 MNHEY, CDR2 SVGEGT. The CDR3 nucleotides read TGTGCCAGCAGTTACTCTCCCCATGAGACTTCAAACATTCAGTACTTC. Its translation is CASSYSPHETSNIQYF.

The rearrangement uses TRBV19 and TRBJ2-5, with 13 bases that match TRBD2. V shed 4 bases, J shed 4 bases, and the junction held 9 bases outside the gene matches. The CDR3 runs to 17 residues. Germline CDR1 and CDR2: LNHDA and SQIVND (reference sequence). The CDR3 DNA follows: TGTGCCAGTAGTACAACTGATACTAGCGGGAGGGGAGAGACCCAGTACTTC. Encoded protein: CASSTTDTSGRGETQYF.

Points on this clone: Other DNA sequences in the same sample also yield this CDR3. The chain uses TRBV7-2 and TRBJ2-6; D remains ambiguous. Germline V CDR1 and CDR2: SGHTA, FQGNSA. Trimming took 3 bases from V and 1 from J, leaving 4 bases between them. The CDR3 totals 14 residues. This CDR3 is CASSFSSGANVLTF. DNA for the CDR3: TGTGCCAGCAGCTTTAGTTCTGGGGCCAACGTCCTGACTTTC.

The genes are TRBV4-3 and TRBJ1-6, with 10 bases aligning to TRBD1. V trimming: 4 bases; J trimming: 9 bases; junction bases outside the gene matches: 15. The CDR3 length is 18 residues. Looked up from germline, CDR1 is LGHNA and CDR2 is YSLEER. The DNA for the CDR3 is TGCGCCAGCAGCCGTCGGCTCAGTGACAGGGGGCAAATTTCACCCCTCCACTTT. Protein: CASSRRLSDRGQISPLHF.

This clone turned up a few times. The chain joins TRBV7-2 to TRBJ1-3; possibly TRBD1 for D (6 bases). Germline loops: CDR1 SGHTA, CDR2 FQGNSA. Trimming pared 3 bases from V and 2 bases from J, leaving 14 bases between. The CDR3 is made up of 16 amino acids. The CDR3 DNA reads TGTGCCAGCAGCTTCCGGGGGGCGCAGGCTGGAAACACCATATATTTT. Translation gives CASSFRGAQAGNTIYF.

V is TRBV3-1 (or the pseudogene TRBV3-2) and J is TRBJ1-6, with no clear D. The CDR3 contains 18 residues. The V gene lost 1 base and the J gene lost 7 bases, with 20 bases spanning the gap. Germline V gene sequence: CDR1 LGHDT, CDR2 YNNKEL (reference sequence). The CDR3 DNA reads TGTGCCAGCAGCCAAGTTATCAGAGGATCCCAAATAAATTCACCCCTCCACTTT. This sequence encodes CASSQVIRGSQINSPLHF.

The chain couples TRBV2 to TRBJ2-4; TRBD1 aligns across 7 bases. The CDR3 sequence is 15 residues long. Trimming removed 5 bases from V and 5 bases from J; junction bases left unmatched: 9. Germline CDR1 and CDR2: SNHLY and FYNNEI. In DNA, the CDR3 is TGTGCCAGCAGTAACAGGGGTGGTGATGAAAACATTCAGTACTTC. Protein product: CASSNRGGDENIQYF.

In this sample, this clone turned up once. Relative to the germline gene, one junction end is altered; a read error may explain this. The chain joins TRBV5-4 to TRBJ2-3, with a possible D match to TRBD1 (6 bases). CDR1 is SGHNT, CDR2 YYREEE, per germline (reference sequence). The length of the CDR3 is 13 residues. The CDR3 region is CASSSGSLTGPVF. As DNA, the CDR3 is TGTGCCAGCAGCTCCGGCTCATTAACAGGGCCGGTATTT.